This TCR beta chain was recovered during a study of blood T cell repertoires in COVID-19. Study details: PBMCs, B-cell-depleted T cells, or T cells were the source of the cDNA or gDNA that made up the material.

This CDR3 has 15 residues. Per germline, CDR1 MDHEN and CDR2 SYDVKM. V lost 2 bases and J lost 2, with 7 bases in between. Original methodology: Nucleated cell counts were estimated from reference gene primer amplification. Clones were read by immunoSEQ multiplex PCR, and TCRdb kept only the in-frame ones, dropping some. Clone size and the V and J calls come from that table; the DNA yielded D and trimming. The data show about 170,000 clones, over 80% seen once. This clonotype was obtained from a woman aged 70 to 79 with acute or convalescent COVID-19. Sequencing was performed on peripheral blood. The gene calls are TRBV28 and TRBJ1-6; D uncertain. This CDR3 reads CASSLPGTYNSPLHF. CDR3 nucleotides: TGTGCCAGCAGTTTACCGGGGACCTATAATTCACCCCTCCACTTT.